This TCR beta chain was recovered during a study of shared clonotypes between healthy human individuals. Assay: immunoSEQ multiplex PCR; the TCRdb copy retains only in-frame clones and omits some. The sample yields millions of clones, roughly 96% seen once. The germline V gene has CDR1 MDHEN and CDR2 SYDVKM. The CDR3 is made up of 14 amino acids. The V segment lost 8 bases and the J segment 7 bases; nucleotides outside the gene matches: 12. Sequencing was performed on naive CD4+ T cells sorted from blood. Subset described: CD45RA+ positively selected. This TCR was sampled from a man between 18 and 29 years old in good health. The chain carries TRBV28 and TRBJ2-7; the match to TRBD2 covers 9 bases. The CDR3 sequence is CASLGREGPREQYF. The CDR3 bases are TGTGCCAGCCTGGGGCGGGAGGGCCCTCGTGAGCAGTACTTC.